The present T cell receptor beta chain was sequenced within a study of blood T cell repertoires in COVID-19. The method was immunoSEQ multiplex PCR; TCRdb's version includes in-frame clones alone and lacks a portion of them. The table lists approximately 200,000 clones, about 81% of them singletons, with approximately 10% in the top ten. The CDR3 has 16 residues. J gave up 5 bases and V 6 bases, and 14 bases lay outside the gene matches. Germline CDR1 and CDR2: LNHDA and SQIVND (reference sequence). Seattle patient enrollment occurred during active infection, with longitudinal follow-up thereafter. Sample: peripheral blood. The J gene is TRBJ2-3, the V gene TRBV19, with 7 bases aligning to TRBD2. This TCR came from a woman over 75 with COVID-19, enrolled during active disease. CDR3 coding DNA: TGTGCCAGTAGCATGATAAATTTGGCGGGGGAAGATACGCAGTATTTT. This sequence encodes CASSMINLAGEDTQYF.